The 18 T cell receptor beta chains presented below share a single source sample, sequenced in a study of T cell clones after liver transplantation. The table came from immunoSEQ multiplex PCR; TCRdb's copy has only in-frame clones and leaves some out. The profile shows roughly 50,000 clones, less than 85% of them singletons. Sequenced material: CD4+ T cells from blood, taken before liver transplant. These receptor sequences come from a human donor who received a liver transplant.

The V gene is TRBV5-6, the J gene TRBJ1-2, with unresolved D. This CDR3 has 12 residues. Deletions cut 0 bases from V and 4 bases from J, with 4 bases between. Germline V gene lookup returns CDR1 SGHDT and CDR2 YYEEEE. The CDR3 here is CASSLATYGYTF. The CDR3 region has the DNA TGTGCCAGCAGCTTGGCAACCTATGGCTACACCTTC.

This clone has a count of ten or more. This chain links TRBV5-8 with TRBJ1-5; D ambiguous. Trimming cost V 0 bases and J 6 bases, with 7 bases left between them. This CDR3 comprises 13 residues. Germline values: CDR1 SGHTS, CDR2 YDEGEE. CDR3 sequence reads: CASSLVKGQPQHF. DNA of the CDR3: TGTGCCAGCAGCTTGGTAAAGGGTCAGCCCCAGCATTTT.

The CDR3 spells CASRNGRDTETQYF. The CDR3 DNA reads as TGCGCCAGCAGGAACGGCAGGGATACGGAGACCCAGTACTTC. The gene calls are TRBV10-2 and TRBJ2-5; the D gene is possibly TRBD1 (5 bases). CDR1 is WSHSY and CDR2 is SAAADI in the germline V gene. The V gene lost 6 bases and the J gene lost 5 bases, with 16 bases spanning the gap. CDR3 length equals 14 residues.

The V gene is TRBV6-5, the J gene TRBJ1-3, with D unclear. Trimming left V 0 bases short and J 0 bases short, with 9 bases between. The germline gives CDR1 MNHEY, CDR2 SVGAGI. The CDR3 covers 16 residues. CDR3 sequence (DNA): TGTGCCAGCAGTTACTCGGAAGGAATCTCTGGAAACACCATATATTTT. This gives the protein CASSYSEGISGNTIYF.

The chain couples TRBV6-4 to TRBJ2-1, with a weak D call TRBD1 (5 bases). V lost 8 bases to trimming and J lost 3 bases, with 14 bases between them. Germline V CDR1 and CDR2: MRHNA, SNTAGT. The CDR3 runs 14 residues. CDR3 protein: CASAPGRDYNEQFF. The CDR3 nucleotides are TGTGCCAGCGCCCCGGGCAGGGACTACAATGAGCAGTTCTTC.

The chain has TRBV27 and TRBJ2-6, with D tentatively TRBD1 (6 bases). This CDR3 is 15 amino acids long. The germline gives CDR1 MNHEY, CDR2 SMNVEV (reference sequence). The V end was cut by 7 bases, the J end by 0 bases, with 10 bases between. This chain's CDR3 is CASTTGLSGANVLTF. DNA of the CDR3: TGTGCCAGCACGACAGGTCTCTCTGGGGCCAACGTCCTGACTTTC.

The V gene is TRBV4-2, the J gene TRBJ2-2; D may be TRBD2 (6 bases). Germline V gene lookup returns CDR1 LGHNA and CDR2 YNFKEQ. The germline V and J ends were trimmed by 0 bases and 5 bases, with 10 bases remaining between them. This CDR3 comprises 15 residues. The CDR3 sequence is CASSQDGTQTGELFF. The CDR3 DNA sequence: TGTGCCAGCAGCCAAGATGGGACTCAAACCGGGGAGCTGTTTTTT.

V is TRBV4-3 and J is TRBJ2-2; TRBD2 aligns across 8 bases. J lost 1 base, V lost 4 bases, and 11 bases had no gene match. Germline V lookup: CDR1 LGHNA, CDR2 YSLEER. The CDR3 runs to 18 residues. CDR3 amino acids: CASSPFSLGGGNTGELFF. For the CDR3, the DNA is TGCGCCAGCAGCCCCTTCTCCCTCGGGGGGGGGAACACCGGGGAGCTGTTTTTT.

Only one count was recorded for this clone. This chain uses TRBV7-2 with TRBJ2-1; D gene uncertain. Trimming took 1 base from V and 8 from J, leaving 15 bases between them. In germline, CDR1 is SGHTA, CDR2 FQGNSA. The CDR3 length is 15 residues. As DNA, the CDR3 is TGTGCCAGCAGCTTAGTCAGTCCTAGATTGGATGAGCAGTTCTTC. It encodes CASSLVSPRLDEQFF.

This rearrangement joins TRBV4-1 to TRBJ2-4; possible D gene TRBD2, 5 bases. This CDR3 has 14 amino acids. Germline V lookup: CDR1 MGHRA, CDR2 YSYEKL. Between the trimmed V and J ends, which lost 1 base and 9 bases, there was a span of 13 bases. In DNA form, the CDR3 reads TGCGCCAGCAGCCAAGCTCAGGACTCTCCCATTCAGTACTTC. As protein: CASSQAQDSPIQYF.

J is TRBJ1-1 and V is TRBV5-4; no clear D. CDR3 length: 14 amino acids. CDR1 and CDR2 (germline): SGHNT, YYREEE (reference sequence). V lost 1 base, J lost 0 bases, and 7 bases lay in between. CDR3 region: CASSLRRMNTEAFF. The CDR3 coding sequence is TGTGCCAGCAGCTTGCGGCGCATGAACACTGAAGCTTTCTTT.

This clone is categorized as medium-sized (0.01 to 0.1%). The chain is built from TRBV7-9 and TRBJ1-3; 8 bases line up with TRBD1. V trimming: 2 bases; J trimming: 0 bases; junction bases outside the gene matches: 3. CDR3 length: 16 amino acids. From germline, CDR1 is SEHNR and CDR2 FQNEAQ (reference sequence). CDR3 in amino acids: CASSLTGGGSGNTIYF. The CDR3 DNA follows: TGTGCCAGCAGCTTAACAGGGGGTGGCTCTGGAAACACCATATATTTT.

V is TRBV5-7 and J is TRBJ1-5; D perhaps matches TRBD1 (5 bases). TRBV5-7 is an ORF for which the function is uncertain. The CDR3 runs 14 residues. V lost 4 bases, J lost 7 bases, and 15 bases lay in between. The CDR3 bases are TGTGCCAGCAGCGTGGACATCGCCTGGCAGCCCCAGCATTTT. This sequence encodes CASSVDIAWQPQHF.

This clone occurred a few times. The chain joins TRBV4-3 to TRBJ1-5, with TRBD1 as a possible D gene (5 bases). CDR1 is LGHNA, CDR2 YSLEER, per germline. V was trimmed by 0 bases and J by 7 bases, leaving 7 bases between them. This CDR3 is 13 amino acids long. CDR3 in amino acids: CASSQDQGQPQHF. Written as DNA, the CDR3 is TGCGCCAGCAGCCAAGACCAGGGCCAGCCCCAGCATTTT.

The V and J genes are TRBV12-5 and TRBJ1-2; TRBD1 is a possible D gene (6 bases). This CDR3 has 14 amino acids. The germline V and J ends were trimmed by 2 bases and 8 bases, with 15 bases remaining between them. The germline V gene has CDR1 LGHNT and CDR2 FRNRAP. CDR3 sequence: CASGLSGVIGGYTF. The CDR3 bases are TGTGCTAGTGGTTTGTCAGGGGTTATCGGCGGCTACACCTTC.

The chain recombines TRBV4-1 with TRBJ2-1; 10 bases agree with TRBD2. J lost 6 bases, V lost 2 bases, and 7 bases had no gene match. The length of the CDR3 is 16 residues. Germline V gene sequence: CDR1 MGHRA, CDR2 YSYEKL. CDR3 in DNA: TGCGCCAGCAGCCAATCGGGACTAGCGCACATCAATGAGCAGTTCTTC. It translates to CASSQSGLAHINEQFF.

Comment on this clone: One end of the junction does not line up with germline, which may come from a read error. The chain uses TRBV7-7 and TRBJ2-2; 14 bases align to TRBD2. Germline V gene data show CDR1 as SSHAT and CDR2 as FNYEAQ (reference sequence). This CDR3 has 16 residues. The CDR3 DNA follows: TGTGCTAGCAGCGAGGGACTAGCGGGAGCCACCGGGGAGCTGTTTTTT. This translates into CASSEGLAGATGELFF.

The J gene is TRBJ2-1, the V gene TRBV7-8, with 10 bases fitting TRBD2. The ends lost 4 bases at V and 2 bases at J; junction bases unmatched: 8. This CDR3 has 17 residues. Germline V gene lookup returns CDR1 SGHVS and CDR2 FQNEAQ. Here the CDR3 reads CASSWTVAGGTYNEQFF. The CDR3 coding sequence is TGTGCCAGCAGCTGGACAGTAGCGGGAGGAACCTACAATGAGCAGTTCTTC.